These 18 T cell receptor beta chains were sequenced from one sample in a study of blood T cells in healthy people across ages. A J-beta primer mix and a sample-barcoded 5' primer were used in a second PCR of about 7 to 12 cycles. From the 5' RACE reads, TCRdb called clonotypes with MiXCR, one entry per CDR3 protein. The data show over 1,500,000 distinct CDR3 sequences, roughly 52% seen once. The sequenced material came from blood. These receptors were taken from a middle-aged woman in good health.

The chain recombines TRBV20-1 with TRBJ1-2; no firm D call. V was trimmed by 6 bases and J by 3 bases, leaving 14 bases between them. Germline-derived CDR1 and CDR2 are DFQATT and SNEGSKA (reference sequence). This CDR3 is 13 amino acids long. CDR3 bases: TGCAGTGCCAGCCCTGTAACCCACTATGGCTACACCTTC. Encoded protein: CSASPVTHYGYTF.

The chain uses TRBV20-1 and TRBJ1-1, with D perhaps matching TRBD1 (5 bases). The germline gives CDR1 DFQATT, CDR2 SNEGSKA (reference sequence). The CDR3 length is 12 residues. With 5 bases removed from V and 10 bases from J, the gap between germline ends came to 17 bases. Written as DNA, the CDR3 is TGCAGTGCTCCATATCCGGGGCCGGGAGCTTTCTTT. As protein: CSAPYPGPGAFF.

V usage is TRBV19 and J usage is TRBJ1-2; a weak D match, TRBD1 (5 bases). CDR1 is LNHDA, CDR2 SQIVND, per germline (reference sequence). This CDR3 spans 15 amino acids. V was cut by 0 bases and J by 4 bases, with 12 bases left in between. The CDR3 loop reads CASSIDYRTLYGYTF. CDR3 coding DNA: TGTGCCAGTAGTATAGATTACAGGACCCTCTATGGCTACACCTTC.

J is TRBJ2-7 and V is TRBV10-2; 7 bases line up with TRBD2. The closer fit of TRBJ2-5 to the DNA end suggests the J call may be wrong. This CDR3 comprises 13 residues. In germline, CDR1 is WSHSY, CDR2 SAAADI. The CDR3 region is CASTGLADETQYF. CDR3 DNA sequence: TGCGCCAGCACTGGGCTAGCGGATGAGACCCAGTACTTC.

The CDR3 loop is CASSQRLAGVLSGANVLTF. In DNA form, the CDR3 reads TGTGCCAGCAGTCAGAGACTAGCGGGGGTTCTCTCTGGGGCCAACGTCCTGACTTTC. The rearrangement joins TRBV6-1 to TRBJ2-6; TRBD2 matches at 12 bases. J was trimmed by 0 bases and V by 5 bases; bases with no gene match: 8. The CDR3 is 19 residues long. Germline V CDR1 and CDR2: MNHNS, SASEGT.

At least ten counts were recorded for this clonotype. CDR3 sequence: CASNIMGLTGETQYF. CDR3 bases: TGTGCCAGCAACATCATGGGTTTAACGGGGGAGACCCAGTACTTC. The J gene is TRBJ2-5, the V gene TRBV6-1; a weak D match, TRBD2 (5 bases). The V end was cut by 7 bases, the J end by 5 bases, with 20 bases between. CDR1 MNHNS and CDR2 SASEGT come from the germline V gene. The CDR3 loop spans 15 amino acids.

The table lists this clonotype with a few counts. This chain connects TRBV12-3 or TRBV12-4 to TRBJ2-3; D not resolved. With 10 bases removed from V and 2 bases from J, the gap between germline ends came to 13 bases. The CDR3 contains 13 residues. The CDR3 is CATRPVFTDTQYF. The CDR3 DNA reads TGTGCCACTAGACCGGTATTCACAGATACGCAGTATTTT.

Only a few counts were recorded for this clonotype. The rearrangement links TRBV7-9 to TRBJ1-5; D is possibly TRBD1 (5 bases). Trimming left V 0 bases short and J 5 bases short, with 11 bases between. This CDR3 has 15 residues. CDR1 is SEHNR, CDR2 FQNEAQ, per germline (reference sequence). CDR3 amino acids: CASSLASGVDQPQHF. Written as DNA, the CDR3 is TGTGCCAGCAGCTTAGCCTCGGGGGTAGATCAGCCCCAGCATTTT.

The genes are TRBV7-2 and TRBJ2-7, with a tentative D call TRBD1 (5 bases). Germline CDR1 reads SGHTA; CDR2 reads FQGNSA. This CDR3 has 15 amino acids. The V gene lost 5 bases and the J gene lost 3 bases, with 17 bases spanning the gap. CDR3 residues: CASSIDSSPRYEQYF. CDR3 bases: TGTGCCAGCAGCATCGACAGCTCTCCACGCTACGAGCAGTACTTC.

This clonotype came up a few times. The CDR3 reads CASSSRRGARGYEQYF. The CDR3 DNA reads TGTGCCAGCAGCTCCCGGCGGGGGGCCCGAGGCTACGAGCAGTACTTC. The chain is built from TRBV7-2 and TRBJ2-7, with 8 positions matching TRBD2. Trimming cost V 4 bases and J 3 bases; bases outside gene matches: 11. The CDR3 contains 16 residues. CDR1 is SGHTA and CDR2 is FQGNSA in the germline V gene.

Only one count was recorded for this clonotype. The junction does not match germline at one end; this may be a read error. The CDR3 here is CACSLLRSSTDTQYF. The CDR3 region has the DNA TGTGCCTGCAGCCTCCTTAGATCCAGCACAGATACGCAGTATTTT. This rearrangement joins TRBV2 to TRBJ2-3, with D uncertain. Per germline, CDR1 SNHLY and CDR2 FYNNEI. The CDR3 length is 15 residues.

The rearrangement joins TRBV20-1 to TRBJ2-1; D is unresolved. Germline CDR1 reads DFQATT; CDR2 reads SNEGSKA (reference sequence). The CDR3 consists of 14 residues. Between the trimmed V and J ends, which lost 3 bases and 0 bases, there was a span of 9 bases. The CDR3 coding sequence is TGCAGTGCTAGGGATGCGGCCTCCTACAATGAGCAGTTCTTC. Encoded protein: CSARDAASYNEQFF.

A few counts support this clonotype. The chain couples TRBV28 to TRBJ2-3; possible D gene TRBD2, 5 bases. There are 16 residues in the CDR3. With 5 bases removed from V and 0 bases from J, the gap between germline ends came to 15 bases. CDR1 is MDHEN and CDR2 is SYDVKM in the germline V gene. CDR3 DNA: TGTGCCAGCAGTCCCTCCCGGGGTTGGAGCACAGATACGCAGTATTTT. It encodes CASSPSRGWSTDTQYF.

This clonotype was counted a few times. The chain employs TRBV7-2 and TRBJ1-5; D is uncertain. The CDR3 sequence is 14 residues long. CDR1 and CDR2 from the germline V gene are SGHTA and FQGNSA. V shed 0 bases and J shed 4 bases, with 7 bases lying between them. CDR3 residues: CASSLAARNQPQHF. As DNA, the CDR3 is TGTGCCAGCAGCTTAGCGGCCAGAAATCAGCCCCAGCATTTT.

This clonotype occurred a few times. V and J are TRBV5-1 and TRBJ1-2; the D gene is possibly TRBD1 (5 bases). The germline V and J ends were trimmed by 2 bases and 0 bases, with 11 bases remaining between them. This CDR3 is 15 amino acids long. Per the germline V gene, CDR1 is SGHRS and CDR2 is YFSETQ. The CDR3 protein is CASSFEGKANYGYTF. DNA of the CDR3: TGCGCCAGCAGCTTCGAGGGGAAAGCTAACTATGGCTACACCTTC.

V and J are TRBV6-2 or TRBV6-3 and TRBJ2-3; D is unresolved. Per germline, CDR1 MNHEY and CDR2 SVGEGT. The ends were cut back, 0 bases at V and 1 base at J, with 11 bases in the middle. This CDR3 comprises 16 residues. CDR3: CASSYSKSIGTDTQYF. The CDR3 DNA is TGTGCCAGCAGTTACTCGAAGAGTATTGGCACAGATACGCAGTATTTT.

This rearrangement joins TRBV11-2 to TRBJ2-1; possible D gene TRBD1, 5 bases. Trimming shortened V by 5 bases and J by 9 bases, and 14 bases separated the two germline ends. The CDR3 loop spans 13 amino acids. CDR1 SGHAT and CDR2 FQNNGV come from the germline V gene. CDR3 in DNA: TGTGCCAGCAGCCCTATCCTCAGGGTTGAGCAGTTCTTC. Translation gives CASSPILRVEQFF.

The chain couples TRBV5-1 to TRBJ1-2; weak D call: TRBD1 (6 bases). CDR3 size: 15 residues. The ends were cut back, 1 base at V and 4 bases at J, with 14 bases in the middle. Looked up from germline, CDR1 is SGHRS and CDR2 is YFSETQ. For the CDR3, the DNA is TGCGCCAGCAGCTTGCAGGCAGGGGAGGCCTATGGCTACACCTTC. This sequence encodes CASSLQAGEAYGYTF.